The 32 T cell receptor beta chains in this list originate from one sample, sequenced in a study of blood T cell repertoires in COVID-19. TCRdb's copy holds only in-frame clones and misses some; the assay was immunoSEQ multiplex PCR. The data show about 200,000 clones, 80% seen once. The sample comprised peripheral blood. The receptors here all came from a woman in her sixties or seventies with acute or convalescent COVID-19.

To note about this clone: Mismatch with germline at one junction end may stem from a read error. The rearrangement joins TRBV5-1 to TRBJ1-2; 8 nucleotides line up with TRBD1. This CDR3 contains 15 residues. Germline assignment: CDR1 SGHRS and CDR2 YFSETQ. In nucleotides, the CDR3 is TGCGCCAGCAGCGAAGGCCAGGGGGCGGCCTATGGCCACACCTTC. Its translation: CASSEGQGAAYGHTF.

The CDR3: CASSSTSPAANEKLFF. In DNA, the CDR3 is TGTGCCAGCAGTTCCACCTCCCCCGCGGCTAATGAAAAACTGTTTTTT. V usage is TRBV6-5 and J usage is TRBJ1-4, with no clear D. Between the trimmed V and J ends, which lost 4 bases and 3 bases, there was a span of 15 bases. Germline lookup yields CDR1 MNHEY and CDR2 SVGAGI. CDR3 length: 16 amino acids.

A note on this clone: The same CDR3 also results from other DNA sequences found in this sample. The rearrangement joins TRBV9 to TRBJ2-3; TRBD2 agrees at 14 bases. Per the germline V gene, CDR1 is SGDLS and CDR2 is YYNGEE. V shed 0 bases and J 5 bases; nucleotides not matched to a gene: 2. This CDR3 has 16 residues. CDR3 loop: CASSVGGLAGVDTQYF. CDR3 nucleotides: TGTGCCAGCAGCGTAGGGGGACTAGCGGGAGTAGATACGCAGTATTTT.

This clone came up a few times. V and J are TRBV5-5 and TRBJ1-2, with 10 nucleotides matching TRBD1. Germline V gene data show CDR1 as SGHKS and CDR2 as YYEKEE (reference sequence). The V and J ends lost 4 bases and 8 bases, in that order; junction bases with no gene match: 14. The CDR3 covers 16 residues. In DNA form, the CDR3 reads TGTGCCAGCAGCCCAACTCCGGGGACAGGGGAGGGCGGCTACACCTTC. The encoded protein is CASSPTPGTGEGGYTF.

The CDR3 here is CAISESTPAGSYNEQFF. In DNA form, the CDR3 reads TGTGCCATCAGTGAGTCGACTCCAGCGGGCTCCTACAATGAGCAGTTCTTC. The rearrangement uses TRBV10-3 and TRBJ2-1; possible D gene TRBD2, 6 bases. The CDR3 has 17 residues. CDR1 and CDR2 from the germline V gene are ENHRY and SYGVKD. V lost 0 bases and J 0 bases, leaving 12 bases between the germline ends.

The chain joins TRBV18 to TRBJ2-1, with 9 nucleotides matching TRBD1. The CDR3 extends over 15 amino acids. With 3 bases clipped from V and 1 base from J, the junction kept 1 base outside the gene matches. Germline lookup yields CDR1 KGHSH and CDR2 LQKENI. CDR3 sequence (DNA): TGTGCCAGCTCACCGGGACAGGGTTCCTACAATGAGCAGTTCTTC. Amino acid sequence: CASSPGQGSYNEQFF.

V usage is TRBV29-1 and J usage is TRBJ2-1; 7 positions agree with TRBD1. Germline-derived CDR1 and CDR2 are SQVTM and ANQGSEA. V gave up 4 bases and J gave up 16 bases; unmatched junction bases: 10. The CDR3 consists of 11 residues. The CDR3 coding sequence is TGCAGCGTTGTAGGACAGGCGGAACAATTCTTC. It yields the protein CSVVGQAEQFF.

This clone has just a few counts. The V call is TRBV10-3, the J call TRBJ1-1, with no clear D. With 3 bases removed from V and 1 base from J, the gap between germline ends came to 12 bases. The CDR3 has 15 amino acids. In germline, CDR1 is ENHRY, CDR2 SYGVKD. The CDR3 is CAISDDRRGNTEAFF. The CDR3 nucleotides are TGTGCCATCAGTGATGATCGGAGAGGGAACACTGAAGCTTTCTTT.

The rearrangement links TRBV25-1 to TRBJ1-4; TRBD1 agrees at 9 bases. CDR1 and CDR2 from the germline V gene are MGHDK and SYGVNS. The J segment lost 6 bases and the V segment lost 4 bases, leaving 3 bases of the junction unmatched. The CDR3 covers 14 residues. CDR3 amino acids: CASSADRGDEKLFF. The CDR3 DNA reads TGTGCCAGCAGTGCCGACAGGGGGGATGAAAAACTGTTTTTT.

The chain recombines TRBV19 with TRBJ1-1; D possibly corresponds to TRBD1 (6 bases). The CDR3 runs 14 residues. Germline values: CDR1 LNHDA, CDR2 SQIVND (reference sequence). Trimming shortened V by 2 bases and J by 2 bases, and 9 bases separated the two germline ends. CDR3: CASSIIGGNTEAFF. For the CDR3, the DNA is TGTGCCAGTAGTATAATAGGGGGTAACACTGAAGCTTTCTTT.

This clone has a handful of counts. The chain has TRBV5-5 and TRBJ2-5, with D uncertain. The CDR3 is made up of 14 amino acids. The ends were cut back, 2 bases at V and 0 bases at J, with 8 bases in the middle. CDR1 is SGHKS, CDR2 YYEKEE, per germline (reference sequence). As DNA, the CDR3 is TGTGCCAGCAGCTTTTGGAGCAACCAAGAGACCCAGTACTTC. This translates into CASSFWSNQETQYF.

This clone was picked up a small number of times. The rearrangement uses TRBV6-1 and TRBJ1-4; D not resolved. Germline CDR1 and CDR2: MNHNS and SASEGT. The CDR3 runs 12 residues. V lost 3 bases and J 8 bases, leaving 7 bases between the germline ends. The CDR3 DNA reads TGTGCCAGCAGTGATAGGAGGGAAAAACTGTTTTTT. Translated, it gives CASSDRREKLFF.

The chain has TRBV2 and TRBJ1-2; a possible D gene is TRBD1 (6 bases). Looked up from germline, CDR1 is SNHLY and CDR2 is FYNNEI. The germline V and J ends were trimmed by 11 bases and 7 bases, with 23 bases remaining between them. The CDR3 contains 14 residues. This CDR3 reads CAGSGTPNIGGYTF. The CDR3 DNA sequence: TGTGCCGGATCCGGGACACCGAATATCGGTGGCTACACCTTC. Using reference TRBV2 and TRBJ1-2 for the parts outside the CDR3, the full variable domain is EPEVTQTPSHQVTQMGQEVILRCVPISNHLYFYWYRQILGQKVEFLVSFYNNEISEKSEIFDDQFSVERPDGSNFTLKIRSTKLEDSAMYFCAGSGTPNIGGYTFGSGTRLTVV.

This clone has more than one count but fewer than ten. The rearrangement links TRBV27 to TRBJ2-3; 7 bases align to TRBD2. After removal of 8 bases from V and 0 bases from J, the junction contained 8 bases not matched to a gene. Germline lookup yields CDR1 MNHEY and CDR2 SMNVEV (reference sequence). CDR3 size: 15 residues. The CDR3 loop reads CASGLAEASTDTQYF. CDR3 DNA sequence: TGTGCCAGCGGGCTAGCGGAGGCTAGCACAGATACGCAGTATTTT.

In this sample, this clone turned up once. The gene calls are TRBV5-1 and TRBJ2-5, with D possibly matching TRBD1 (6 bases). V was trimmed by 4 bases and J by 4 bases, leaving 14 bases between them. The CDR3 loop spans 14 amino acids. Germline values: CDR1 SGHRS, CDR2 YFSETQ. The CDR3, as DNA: TGCGCCAGCAGCAGGGGGAGATTCGGAGAGACCCAGTACTTC. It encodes CASSRGRFGETQYF.

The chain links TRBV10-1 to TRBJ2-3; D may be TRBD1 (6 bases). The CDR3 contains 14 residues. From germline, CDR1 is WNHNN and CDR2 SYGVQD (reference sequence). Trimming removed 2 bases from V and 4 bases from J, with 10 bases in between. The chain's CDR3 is CASSEEYRADTQYF. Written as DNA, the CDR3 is TGCGCCAGCAGTGAGGAGTACAGGGCAGATACGCAGTATTTT.

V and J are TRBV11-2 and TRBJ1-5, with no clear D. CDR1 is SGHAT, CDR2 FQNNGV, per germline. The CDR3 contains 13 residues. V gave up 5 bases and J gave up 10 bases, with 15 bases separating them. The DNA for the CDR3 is TGTGCCAGCAGCATCGGGATGCGTGACCCCCAGCATTTT. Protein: CASSIGMRDPQHF. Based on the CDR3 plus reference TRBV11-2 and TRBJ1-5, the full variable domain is EAGVAQSPRYKIIEKRQSVAFWCNPISGHATLYWYQQILGQGPKLLIQFQNNGVVDDSQLPKDRFSAERLKGVDSTLKIQPAKLEDSAVYLCASSIGMRDPQHFGDGTRLSIL.

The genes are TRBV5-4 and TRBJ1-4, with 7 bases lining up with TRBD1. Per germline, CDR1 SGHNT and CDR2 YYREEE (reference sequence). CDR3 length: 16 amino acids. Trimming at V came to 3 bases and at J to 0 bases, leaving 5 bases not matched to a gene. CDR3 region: CASSSGGQATNEKLFF. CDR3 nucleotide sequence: TGTGCCAGCAGCTCAGGAGGACAGGCAACTAATGAAAAACTGTTTTTT.

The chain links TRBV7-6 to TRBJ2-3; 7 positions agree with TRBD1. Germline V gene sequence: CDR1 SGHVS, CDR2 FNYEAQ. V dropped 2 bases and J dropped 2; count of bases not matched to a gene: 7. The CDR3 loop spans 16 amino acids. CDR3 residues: CASSLQDRWNTDTQYF. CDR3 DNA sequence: TGTGCCAGCAGCTTACAGGACAGGTGGAACACAGATACGCAGTATTTT.

CDR3 loop: CATSDPGQGSNQPQHF. In DNA form, the CDR3 reads TGTGCCACCAGTGACCCGGGACAGGGATCCAATCAGCCCCAGCATTTT. This chain uses TRBV24-1 with TRBJ1-5, with 9 bases identical to TRBD1. The germline V gene encodes CDR1 KGHDR and CDR2 SFDVKD. J lost 3 bases, V lost 4 bases, and 6 bases had no gene match. This CDR3 is built from 16 residues.

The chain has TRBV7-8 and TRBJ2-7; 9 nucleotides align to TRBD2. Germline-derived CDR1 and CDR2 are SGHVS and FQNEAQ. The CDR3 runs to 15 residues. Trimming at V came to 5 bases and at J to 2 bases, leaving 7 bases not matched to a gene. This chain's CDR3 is CASSRGLALTYEQYF. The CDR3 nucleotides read TGTGCCAGCAGCCGAGGACTAGCGCTTACCTACGAGCAGTACTTC. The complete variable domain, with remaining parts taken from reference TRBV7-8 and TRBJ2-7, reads GAGVSQSPRYKVAKRGQDVALRCDPISGHVSLFWYQQALGQGPEFLTYFQNEAQLDKSGLPSDRFFAERPEGSVSTLKIQRTQQEDSAVYLCASSRGLALTYEQYFGPGTRLTVT.

The CDR3 nucleotides are TGCGCCAGCAGCTACCTAGCGGGAGGCACAGATACGCAGTATTTT. Translating gives CASSYLAGGTDTQYF. The V gene is TRBV5-1, the J gene TRBJ2-3, with 10 bases aligning to TRBD2. The germline CDR1 and CDR2 sequences are SGHRS and YFSETQ. V dropped 3 bases and J dropped 1; count of bases not matched to a gene: 2. CDR3 length: 15 residues.

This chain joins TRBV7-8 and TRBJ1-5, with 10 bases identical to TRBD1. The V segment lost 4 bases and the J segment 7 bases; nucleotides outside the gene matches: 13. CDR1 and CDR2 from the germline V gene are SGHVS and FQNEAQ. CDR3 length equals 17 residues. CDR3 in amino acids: CASSSQTGGVGVQPQHF. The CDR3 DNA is TGTGCCAGCAGCTCACAGACAGGGGGCGTGGGTGTCCAGCCCCAGCATTTT.

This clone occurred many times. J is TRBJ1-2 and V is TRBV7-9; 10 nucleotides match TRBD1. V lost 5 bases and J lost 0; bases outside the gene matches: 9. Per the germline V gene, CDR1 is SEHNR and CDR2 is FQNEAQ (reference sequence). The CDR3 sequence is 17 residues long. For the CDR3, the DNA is TGTGCCAGCAGCCAGAACCGGGACAGGGGCCCTAACTATGGCTACACCTTC. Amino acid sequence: CASSQNRDRGPNYGYTF.

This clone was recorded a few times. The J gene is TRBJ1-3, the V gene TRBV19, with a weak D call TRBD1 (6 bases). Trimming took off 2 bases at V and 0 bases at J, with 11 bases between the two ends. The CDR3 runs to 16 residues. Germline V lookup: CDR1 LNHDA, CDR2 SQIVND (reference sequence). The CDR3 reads CASSISEQGSGNTIYF. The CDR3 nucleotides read TGTGCCAGTAGTATATCCGAACAGGGCTCTGGAAACACCATATATTTT.

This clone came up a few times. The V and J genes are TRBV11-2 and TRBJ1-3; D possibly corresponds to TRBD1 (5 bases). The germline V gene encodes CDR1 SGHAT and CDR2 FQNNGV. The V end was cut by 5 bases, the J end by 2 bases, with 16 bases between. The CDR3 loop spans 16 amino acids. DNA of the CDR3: TGTGCCAGCAGCCTCACGAGCGGGGACCCTGGAAACACCATATATTTT. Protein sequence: CASSLTSGDPGNTIYF.

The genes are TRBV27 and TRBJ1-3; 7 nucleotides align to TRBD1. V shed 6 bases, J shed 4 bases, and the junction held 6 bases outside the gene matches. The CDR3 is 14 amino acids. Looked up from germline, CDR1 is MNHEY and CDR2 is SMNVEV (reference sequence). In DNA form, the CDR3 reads TGTGCCAGCAGACCGACAGGGAGAGGAAACACCATATATTTT. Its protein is CASRPTGRGNTIYF.

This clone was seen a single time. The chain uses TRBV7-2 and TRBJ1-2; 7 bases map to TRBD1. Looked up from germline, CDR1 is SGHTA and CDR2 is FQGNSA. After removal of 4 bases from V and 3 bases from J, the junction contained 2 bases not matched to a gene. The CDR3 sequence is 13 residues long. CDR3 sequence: CASSSDRYYGYTF. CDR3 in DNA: TGTGCCAGCAGCTCGGACAGGTACTATGGCTACACCTTC.

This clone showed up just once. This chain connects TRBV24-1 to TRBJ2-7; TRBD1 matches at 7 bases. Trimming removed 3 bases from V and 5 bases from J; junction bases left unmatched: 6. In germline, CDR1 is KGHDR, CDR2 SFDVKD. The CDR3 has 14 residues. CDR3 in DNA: TGTGCCACCAGTGATCCCCGACAGGGCCACGAGCAGTACTTC. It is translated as CATSDPRQGHEQYF.

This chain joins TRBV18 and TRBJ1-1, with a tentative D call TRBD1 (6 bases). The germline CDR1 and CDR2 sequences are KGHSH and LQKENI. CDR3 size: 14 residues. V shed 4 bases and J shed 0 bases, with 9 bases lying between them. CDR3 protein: CASSQGELNTEAFF. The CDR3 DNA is TGTGCCAGCTCACAGGGGGAGTTGAACACTGAAGCTTTCTTT. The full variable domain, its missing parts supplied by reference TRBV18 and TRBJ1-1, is NAGVMQNPRHLVRRRGQEARLRCSPMKGHSHVYWYRQLPEEGLKFMVYLQKENIIDESGMPKERFSAEFPKEGPSILRIQQVVRGDSAAYFCASSQGELNTEAFFGQGTRLTVV.

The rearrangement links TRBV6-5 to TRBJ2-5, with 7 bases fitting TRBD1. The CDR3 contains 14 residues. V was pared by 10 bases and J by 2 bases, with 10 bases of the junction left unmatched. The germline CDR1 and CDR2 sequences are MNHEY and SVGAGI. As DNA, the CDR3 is TGTGCCATTAGGGACAGACAGACACAAGAGACCCAGTACTTC. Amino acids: CAIRDRQTQETQYF.

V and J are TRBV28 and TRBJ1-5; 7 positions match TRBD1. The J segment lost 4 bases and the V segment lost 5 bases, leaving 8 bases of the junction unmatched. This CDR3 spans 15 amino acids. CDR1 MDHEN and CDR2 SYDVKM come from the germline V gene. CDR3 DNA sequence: TGTGCCAGCAGTGACTCCGGGACAGTTAATCAGCCCCAGCATTTT. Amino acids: CASSDSGTVNQPQHF.